This record concerns one T cell receptor (beta chain) sequence. As processed by the authors: Quantification of nucleated cells was approximated via reference gene primer amplification. The repertoire was sequenced with immunoSEQ multiplex PCR; TCRdb's copy has only in-frame clones and lacks some. Clone size and V and J calls were adopted from that table, with D and trimming inferred from the DNA. Among some 130,000 clones listed, about 80% were seen once. These data are taken from a study of blood T cell repertoires in COVID-19. Sequencing was performed on peripheral blood. The TCR was taken from a man aged 55 to 70 with acute or convalescent COVID-19.

The CDR3 loop is CASSSTSRGYNQPQHF. The CDR3 nucleotides are TGTGCCAGCAGCTCTACAAGCAGGGGATACAATCAGCCCCAGCATTTT. The chain is built from TRBV7-2 and TRBJ1-5, with D tentatively TRBD1 (6 bases). V lost 4 bases and J 3 bases, leaving 16 bases between the germline ends. There are 16 residues in the CDR3. Germline CDR1 SGHTA, CDR2 FQGNSA.